Listed below are T cell receptor beta chains from one sample, sequenced in a study of CD8+ T cells in alopecia areata. Repertoires were generated with immunoSEQ multiplex PCR, while TCRdb's copy carries only in-frame clones and drops some. Of around 210,000 clones listed, about three fifths are singletons. The material was CD4+ T cells sorted from blood, obtained at week 4, from a patient treated with tofacitinib. The receptor source for this set is a human donor with alopecia areata. Each CDR3 is given with its conserved first and last residue. D genes are given only for firm matches. Size is stated for part of the rows, as once, few or many counts, or as a class when the clone is expanded.

clone size,J gene,V gene,D gene,CDR3 DNA,CDR3 protein
NA,TRBJ2-7,TRBV6-6,TRBD2,TGTGCCAGCAGTTACTCTAGCGGGGGGGCCTACGAGCAGTACTTC,CASSYSSGGAYEQYF
NA,TRBJ2-1,TRBV29-1,TRBD2,TGCAGCGTGGATCTAGCGGGGGGCCCCAGGGGTGAGCAGTTCTTC,CSVDLAGGPRGEQFF
few,TRBJ1-1,TRBV29-1,TRBD1,TGCAGCGTTCCGGGACAGGGGAACACTGAAGCTTTCTTT,CSVPGQGNTEAFF
NA,TRBJ2-3,TRBV7-2,NA,TGTGCCAGCAGCTTAAGGAGGGGATTCCGCACAGATACGCAGTATTTT,CASSLRRGFRTDTQYF
NA,TRBJ2-1,TRBV4-3,NA,TGCGCCAGCAGCCTGACGGGGGCAGTATACAATGAGCAGTTCTTC,CASSLTGAVYNEQFF
NA,TRBJ2-1,TRBV27,TRBD1,TGTGCCAGCAGTTTTAAGGACAGGGGGCACTATGAGCAGTTCTTC,CASSFKDRGHYEQFF
NA,TRBJ2-5,TRBV7-2,NA,TGTGCCAGCAGCTTAGGGACAGCCCAAGAGACCCAGTACTTC,CASSLGTAQETQYF
NA,TRBJ1-1,TRBV5-7,NA,TGTGCCAGCACTCCGTACACTGAGGGAGCTTTCTTT,CASTPYTEGAFF
NA,TRBJ1-2,TRBV30,TRBD1,TGTGCCTCAGGGACAGGGTATGGCTACACCTTC,CASGTGYGYTF
NA,TRBJ2-7,TRBV14,TRBD1,TGTGCCAGCAGCGTAAGGACAGGGGTCGGAAACGAGCAGTACTTC,CASSVRTGVGNEQYF
NA,TRBJ2-1,TRBV6-5,TRBD2,TGTGCCAGCAGTTCCCCCAGGGAGCGGGGGAACAATGAGCAGTTCTTC,CASSSPRERGNNEQFF
NA,TRBJ2-4,TRBV30,NA,TGTGCCTGGAGTGGGTCGGGAAGGAACATTCAGTACTTC,CAWSGSGRNIQYF
few,TRBJ2-3,TRBV5-1,NA,TGCGCCAGCAGCTTGGGGATAGCAGCTAGCACAGATACGCAGTATTTT,CASSLGIAASTDTQYF
NA,TRBJ2-1,TRBV5-6,TRBD1,TGTGCCAGCAGCGTTGACGGATGGGACAGGGGTTACAATGAGCAGTTCTTC,CASSVDGWDRGYNEQFF
NA,TRBJ2-2,TRBV6-1,NA,TGTGCCAGCAGTCCACAGGGAACCGGGGAGCTGTTTTTT,CASSPQGTGELFF
NA,TRBJ2-3,TRBV11-2,NA,TGTGCCAGCAGCCCGGACCCAGGGGTCACAGATACGCAGTATTTT,CASSPDPGVTDTQYF
NA,TRBJ1-5,TRBV29-1,NA,TGCAGCGTGAGGGTTTCCCACAATCAGCCCCAGCATTTT,CSVRVSHNQPQHF
NA,TRBJ2-1,TRBV7-9,NA,TGTGCCAGCAGCTTAGCGCAGGATGAGCAGTTCTTC,CASSLAQDEQFF
few,TRBJ2-2,TRBV29-1,TRBD2,TGCAGCGAGGGACTAGCGGGGGGCCCCGGGGCCGGGGAGCTGTTTTTT,CSEGLAGGPGAGELFF
NA,TRBJ1-5,TRBV6-5,NA,TGTGCCAGCAGCCTTAACAGGTTCCAGCCCCAGCATTTT,CASSLNRFQPQHF
NA,TRBJ1-2,TRBV30,NA,TGTGCCTGGAGGGACATAGGGCAGGGGAAATATGGCTACACCTTC,CAWRDIGQGKYGYTF
NA,TRBJ2-2,TRBV6-1,NA,TGTGCCAGCAGACCGCGGGCCACCGGGGAGCTGTTTTTT,CASRPRATGELFF
NA,TRBJ1-5,TRBV5-1,NA,TGCGCCAGCAGCTTGGGACAAGGAGGTCAGCCCCAGCATTTT,CASSLGQGGQPQHF
few,TRBJ2-7,TRBV7-2,TRBD1,TGTGCCAGCAGCTCCGGGACAGGGTACTACGAGCAGTACTTC,CASSSGTGYYEQYF
NA,TRBJ2-7,TRBV10-3,NA,TGTGCCATCAGGGGGAACCAGGGGCGGGTCGACGAGCAGTACTTC,CAIRGNQGRVDEQYF
NA,TRBJ1-1,TRBV30,NA,TGTGCCTGGAGTGCACCGGGACCCCTGAACACTGAAGCTTTCTTT,CAWSAPGPLNTEAFF
NA,TRBJ1-5,TRBV6-5,TRBD1,TGTGCCAGCAGCCGAGGACAGGGCAATCAGCCCCAGCATTTT,CASSRGQGNQPQHF
NA,TRBJ1-1,TRBV5-6,NA,TGTGCCAGCAGCTTGGCCCAGGGCTTTGTGGGCACTGAAGCTTTCTTT,CASSLAQGFVGTEAFF